Listed below are T cell receptor beta chains from one sample, sequenced in a study of blood T cell repertoires in COVID-19. Clones were read by immunoSEQ multiplex PCR, and TCRdb kept only the in-frame ones, dropping some. This table has over 200,000 clones, more than 75% appearing once. Sequenced material: PBMCs or T cells enriched from blood (not recorded which). The origin of the receptors is a man aged 18 to 35 who had recovered from COVID-19. Each CDR3 is given without its conserved first and last residue.

V: TRBV6-6; J: TRBJ2-7; CDR3: ASSRGVPGLAGVYEQY
V: TRBV4-1; J: TRBJ2-7; CDR3: ASSQVGGREYEQY
V: TRBV5-4; J: TRBJ2-5; CDR3: ASSLELSSGLQETQY
V: TRBV7-9; J: TRBJ2-7; CDR3: ASSSIFSKSEQY
V: TRBV5-1; J: TRBJ2-7; CDR3: ASMAGVVSDEQY
V: TRBV18; J: TRBJ2-7; CDR3: ASSATGDLYEQY
V: TRBV14; J: TRBJ1-1; CDR3: ASSQEARVTEAF
V: TRBV3-1/TRBV3-2; J: TRBJ2-2; CDR3: ASSQAGNTGELF
V: TRBV2; J: TRBJ2-1; CDR3: ASSGTGVLNEQF
V: TRBV4-1; J: TRBJ2-7; CDR3: ASSQVDGNGVEQY
V: TRBV5-1; J: TRBJ1-6; CDR3: ASSLQGRDSPLH
V: TRBV3-1/TRBV3-2; J: TRBJ1-3; CDR3: ASSFTGSGNTIY
V: TRBV11-2; J: TRBJ2-1; CDR3: ASSSRPAGGNEQF
V: TRBV3-1/TRBV3-2; J: TRBJ1-1; CDR3: ASSARDRGTEAF
V: TRBV7-9; J: TRBJ1-6; CDR3: ASSLGRGSYNSPLH
V: TRBV5-4; J: TRBJ2-1; CDR3: ASSFGTSGGPTGSYNEQF